This TCR beta chain came from a study of T cells after yellow fever vaccination. Germline-derived CDR1 and CDR2 are SGHRS and YFSETQ. This CDR3 is built from 15 residues. Trimming cost V 0 bases and J 2 bases, with 12 bases left between them. Findings and limits, study-wide: Post-booster samples contained most primary-vaccination clones (nearly 98% CD4, around 89% CD8).

With regard to this clonotype: Its specificity is unknown.

The authors made TCR cDNA by 5'RACE template switching, adding a universal primer site and UMIs. TCRdb processed the 5' RACE reads anew with MiXCR; each CDR3 protein has one entry. The table shows just over 250,000 distinct CDR3 sequences, with about 5% occurring only once. V is TRBV5-1 and J is TRBJ2-7; maybe TRBD1 (5 bases). The input for sequencing was CD4+ T cells sorted from PBMCs, taken on the day of the yellow fever booster vaccination. The TCR sequence derives from a man younger than 30 who received the YFV17D yellow fever vaccine. CDR3 amino acids: CASSLGTTAAYEQYF. The CDR3 region has the DNA TGCGCCAGCAGCTTGGGGACGACAGCCGCCTACGAGCAGTACTTC.